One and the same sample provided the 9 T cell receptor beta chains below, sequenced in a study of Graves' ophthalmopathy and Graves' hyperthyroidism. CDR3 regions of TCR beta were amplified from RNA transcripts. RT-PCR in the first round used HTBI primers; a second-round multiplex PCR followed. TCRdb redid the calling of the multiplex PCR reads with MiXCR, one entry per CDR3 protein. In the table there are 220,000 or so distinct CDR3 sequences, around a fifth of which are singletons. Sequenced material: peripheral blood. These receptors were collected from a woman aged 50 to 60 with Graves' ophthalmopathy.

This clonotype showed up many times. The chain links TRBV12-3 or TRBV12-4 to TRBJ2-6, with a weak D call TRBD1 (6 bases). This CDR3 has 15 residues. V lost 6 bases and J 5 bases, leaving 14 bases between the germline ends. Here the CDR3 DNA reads TGTGCCAGCAGAGGGCAGGGGAGCTGGGCCAACGTCCTGACTTTC. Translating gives CASRGQGSWANVLTF.

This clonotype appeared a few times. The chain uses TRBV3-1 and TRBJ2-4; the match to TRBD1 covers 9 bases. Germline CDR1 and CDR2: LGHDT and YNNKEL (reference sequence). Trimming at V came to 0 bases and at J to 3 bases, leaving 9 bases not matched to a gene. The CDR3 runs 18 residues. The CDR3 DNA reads TGTGCCAGCAGCCAAGATCGGGGACAGGGCGTCTTCAAAAACATTCAGTACTTC. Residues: CASSQDRGQGVFKNIQYF. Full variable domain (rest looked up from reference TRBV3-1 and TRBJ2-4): DTAVSQTPKYLVTQMGNDKSIKCEQNLGHDTMYWYKQDSKKFLKIMFSYNNKELIINETVPNRFSPKSPDKAHLNLHINSLELGDSAVYFCASSQDRGQGVFKNIQYFGAGTRLSVL.

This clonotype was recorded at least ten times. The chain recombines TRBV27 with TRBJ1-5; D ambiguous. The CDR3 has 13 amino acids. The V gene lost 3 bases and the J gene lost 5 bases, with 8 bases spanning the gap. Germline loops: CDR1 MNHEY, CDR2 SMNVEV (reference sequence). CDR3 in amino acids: CASSLAVDQPQHF. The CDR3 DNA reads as TGTGCCAGCAGTTTGGCTGTTGATCAGCCCCAGCATTTT.

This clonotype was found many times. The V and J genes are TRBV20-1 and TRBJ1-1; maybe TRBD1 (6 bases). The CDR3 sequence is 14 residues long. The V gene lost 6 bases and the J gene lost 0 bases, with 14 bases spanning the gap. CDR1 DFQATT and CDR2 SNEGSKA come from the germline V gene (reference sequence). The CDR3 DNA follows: TGCAGTGCCTTCCGGGACAATATGAACACTGAAGCTTTCTTT. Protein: CSAFRDNMNTEAFF.

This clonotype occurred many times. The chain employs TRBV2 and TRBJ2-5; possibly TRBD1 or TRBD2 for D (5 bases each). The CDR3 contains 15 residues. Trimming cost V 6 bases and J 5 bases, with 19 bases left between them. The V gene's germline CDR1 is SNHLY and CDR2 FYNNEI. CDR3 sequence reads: CASRFMRGVEETQYF. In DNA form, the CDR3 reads TGTGCCAGCAGATTTATGAGGGGAGTTGAGGAGACCCAGTACTTC.

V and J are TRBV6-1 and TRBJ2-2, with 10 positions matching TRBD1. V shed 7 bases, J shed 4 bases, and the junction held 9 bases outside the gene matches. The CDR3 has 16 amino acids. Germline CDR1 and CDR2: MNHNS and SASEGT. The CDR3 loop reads CASKQPGQGTTGELFF. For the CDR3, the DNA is TGTGCCAGCAAGCAACCGGGACAGGGGACCACCGGGGAGCTGTTTTTT.

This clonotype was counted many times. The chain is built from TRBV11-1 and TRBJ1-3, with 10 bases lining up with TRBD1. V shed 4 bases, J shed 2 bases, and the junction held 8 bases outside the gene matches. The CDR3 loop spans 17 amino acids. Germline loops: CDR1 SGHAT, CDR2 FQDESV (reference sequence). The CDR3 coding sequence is TGTGCCAGCAGCTCCCTGGGGACAGGGGATACTGGAAACACCATATATTTT. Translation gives CASSSLGTGDTGNTIYF.

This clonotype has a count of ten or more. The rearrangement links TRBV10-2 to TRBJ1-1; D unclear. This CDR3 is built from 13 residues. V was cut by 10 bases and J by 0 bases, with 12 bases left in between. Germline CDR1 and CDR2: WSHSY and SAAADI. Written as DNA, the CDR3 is TGCGCCAACAGCCAGACCTTGAACACTGAAGCTTTCTTT. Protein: CANSQTLNTEAFF.

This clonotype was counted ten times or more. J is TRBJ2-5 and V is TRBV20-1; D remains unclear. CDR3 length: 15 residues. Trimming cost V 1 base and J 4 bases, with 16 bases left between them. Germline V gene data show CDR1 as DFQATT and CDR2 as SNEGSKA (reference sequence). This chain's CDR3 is CSARGTRSYGETQYF. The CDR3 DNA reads TGCAGTGCTAGAGGTACACGTTCCTACGGAGAGACCCAGTACTTC.